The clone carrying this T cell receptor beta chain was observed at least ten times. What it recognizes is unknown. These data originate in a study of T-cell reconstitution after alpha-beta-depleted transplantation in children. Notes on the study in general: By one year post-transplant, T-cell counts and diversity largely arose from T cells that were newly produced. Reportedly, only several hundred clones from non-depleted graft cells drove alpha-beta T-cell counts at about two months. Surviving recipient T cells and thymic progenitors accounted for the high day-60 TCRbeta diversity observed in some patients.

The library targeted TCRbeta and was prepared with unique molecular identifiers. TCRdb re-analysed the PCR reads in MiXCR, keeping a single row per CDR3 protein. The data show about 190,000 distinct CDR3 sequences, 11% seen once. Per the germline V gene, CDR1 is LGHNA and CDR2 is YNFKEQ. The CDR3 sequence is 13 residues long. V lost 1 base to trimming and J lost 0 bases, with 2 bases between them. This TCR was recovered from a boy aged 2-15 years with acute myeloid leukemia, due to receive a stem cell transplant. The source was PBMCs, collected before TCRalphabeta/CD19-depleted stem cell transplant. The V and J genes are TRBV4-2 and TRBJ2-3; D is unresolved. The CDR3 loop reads CASSQVSTDTQYF. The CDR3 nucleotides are TGTGCCAGCAGCCAAGTTAGCACAGATACGCAGTATTTT.